This T cell receptor beta chain was observed in a study of T cells in Graves' hyperthyroidism and ophthalmopathy. The CDR3 is made up of 17 amino acids. CDR1 is SGHDT, CDR2 YYEEEE, per germline. Trimming removed 2 bases from V and 5 bases from J; junction bases left unmatched: 13. The diagnoses drew upon clinical symptoms, serum thyroxine and TRAb, thyroid ultrasound and orbital computed tomography. TCR beta CDR3 sequences were amplified from RNA transcripts. The HTBI set primed first-round TCR CDR3 RT-PCR. TCRdb independently ran MiXCR on the multiplex PCR reads; one entry per CDR3 protein. The sample contains 150,000 to 200,000 distinct CDR3 sequences, about 18% of which appear only once. The sample holds a few counts of this clonotype. Its target is not known. Study-level points and caveats: Blood also held most thyroid clonotypes expanded beyond 0.001. Researchers report that a 13 V-J model separated ophthalmopathy from stable hyperthyroidism.

The V and J genes are TRBV5-6 and TRBJ2-3, with 8 bases that match TRBD2. The sequence was obtained from a woman aged 45-65 years with Graves' hyperthyroidism. Source material: blood. For the CDR3, the DNA is TGTGCCAGCAGCTTAGGTGCGGGGGGCCTGCAGGGAGATACGCAGTATTTT. Its protein is CASSLGAGGLQGDTQYF. The full variable domain, with the rest looked up from reference TRBV5-6 and TRBJ2-3, is DAGVTQSPTHLIKTRGQQVTLRCSPKSGHDTVSWYQQALGQGPQFIFQYYEEEERQRGNFPDRFSGHQFPNYSSELNVNALLLGDSALYLCASSLGAGGLQGDTQYFGPGTRLTVL.